This T cell receptor (beta chain) originates from a study of tumor and adjacent non-tumor tissue in lung cancer. Concerning this clonotype: Its antigen is as yet unknown. This may be a read error, as it is one base from a much larger clone.

The template was RNA from unsorted bulk tissue. More than 3 cm separated this lung sample from the edge of the tumor. Between August and November 2014, newly diagnosed, chemotherapy-naive lung cancer patients underwent thoracic surgery in China. The library came from three nested PCR rounds adapted from ARM-PCR protocols. TCRdb used MiXCR to reprocess the multiplex PCR reads, holding one entry per CDR3 protein. Of about 67,000 distinct CDR3 sequences listed, around 76% are singletons. Study results and limitations: In normal lung, the top 100 clones were significantly more dominant than in tumor. Tumor tissue had significantly higher TCR diversity than normal lung.

Germline loops: CDR1 SEHNR, CDR2 FQNEAQ (reference sequence). V lost 3 bases and J 5 bases, leaving 7 bases between the germline ends. This CDR3 has 12 amino acids. The chain recombines TRBV7-9 with TRBJ2-5; D is undetermined. The sequence was collected from a man in his 60s with non-small cell lung cancer. What was sequenced was distant non-tumor lung tissue. CDR3 DNA sequence: TGTGCCAGCAGCTTTGTTAGTGAGACCCAGTACTTC. It translates to CASSFVSETQYF. Together with reference TRBV7-9 and TRBJ2-5, the CDR3 gives the full variable domain: DTGVSQNPRHKITKRGQNVTFRCDPISEHNRLYWYRQTLGQGPEFLTYFQNEAQLEKSRLLSDRFSAERPKGSFSTLEIQRTEQGDSAMYLCASSFVSETQYFGPGTRLLVL.